The present TCR beta chain was sequenced within a study of siplizumab effects on memory and regulatory T cells. Turning to this clone: Its antigen is currently unknown.

General study points: Naive T cells were seen as more diverse than memory cells and as major alloresponse contributors. Reactions containing siplizumab showed mappable alloreactive CD4+ clones averaging about 70% Treg-derived, versus under 30% in controls. Siplizumab brought about a significant reduction in alloreactive sequences traceable to unstimulated CD4+ memory cells.

Profiling relied on immunoSEQ multiplex PCR, and the TCRdb table lists in-frame clones only, not all of them. The sample lists 70,000 to 90,000 clones; 90% to 95% were seen once. Sequencing was performed on CD8+ T cells sorted from blood. The TCR originated in a human donor in good health.

The CDR3 coding sequence is TGCGCCAGCAGCCAAAGCCCTTCAGGGCAAGAGACCCAGTACTTC. Protein: CASSQSPSGQETQYF. V gene TRBV4-3 combines with J gene TRBJ2-5; perhaps TRBD1 as D (5 bases). Germline CDR1 reads LGHNA; CDR2 reads YSLEER. CDR3 length: 15 residues. Trimming took off 2 bases at V and 2 bases at J, with 12 bases between the two ends.